This entry describes one TCR beta chain. Its antigen is not identified. Germline loops: CDR1 SNHLY, CDR2 FYNNEI. CDR3 size: 12 residues. Trimming removed 8 bases from V and 2 bases from J, with 9 bases in between. The PCR ran on 60 Vbeta and 13 Jbeta primers. Here immunoSEQ multiplex PCR was the method, and the copy in TCRdb shows in-frame clones only, minus some. The sample consists of 150,000 to 160,000 clones, approximately 79% of them appearing once. This specimen comes from a study of cytomegalovirus exposure and HLA in healthy donors. On the study more broadly: Inside one of the first data releases sat about 85 million unique TCRs taken from HLA-typed donors.

Whole-study results and caveats: In all likelihood, a cluster of highly shared sequence variants was a sequencing artifact.

While unrecorded immune exposures were likely, the donors were nominally healthy when sampled. This receptor was taken from a woman aged 45-65 years in good health and CMV-seropositive. This chain links TRBV2 with TRBJ1-2; possibly TRBD1 for D (5 bases). The sample was PBMCs. The DNA for the CDR3 is TGTGCCAGCCAGACAGAAAACTATGGCTACACCTTC. Translation gives CASQTENYGYTF.